These T cell receptor beta chains were read from a single sample in a study of blood T cell repertoires in COVID-19. Only in-frame clones appear in the TCRdb table, and some are missing; sequencing was by immunoSEQ multiplex PCR. Of about 160,000 clones listed, 75% to 90% were seen once; the top ten hold 3% to 3.5%. Sequenced sample: PBMCs or T cells enriched from blood (not recorded which). These receptors all stem from a woman in her sixties who had recovered from COVID-19. The CDR3 runs from the conserved cysteine through the conserved F or W. The D gene is left open where the match is weak. Only part of the rows carry a size: once, few, many, or a class if the clone is expanded.

cdr3_aa: CASSVGHPVTEAFF; cdr3_nt: TGTGCCAGCAGCGTAGGGCACCCAGTCACTGAAGCTTTCTTT; clone_size: NA; j_call: TRBJ1-1; d_call: NA; v_call: TRBV9; cdr3_length: 14
cdr3_aa: CASSLGLHQPQHF; cdr3_nt: TGTGCCAGCAGTTTGGGCCTCCATCAGCCCCAGCATTTT; clone_size: NA; j_call: TRBJ1-5; d_call: NA; v_call: TRBV6-5; cdr3_length: 13
cdr3_aa: CASSLVALPGANVLTF; cdr3_nt: TGTGCCAGCAGCTTGGTAGCTCTCCCTGGGGCCAACGTCCTGACTTTC; clone_size: once; j_call: TRBJ2-6; d_call: NA; v_call: TRBV5-6; cdr3_length: 16
cdr3_aa: CASRANYGYTF; cdr3_nt: TGTGCCAGCCGGGCTAACTATGGCTACACCTTC; clone_size: NA; j_call: TRBJ1-2; d_call: NA; v_call: TRBV19; cdr3_length: 11
cdr3_aa: CASSLAPDGYQPQHF; cdr3_nt: TGCGCCAGCAGCTTGGCCCCAGACGGGTATCAGCCCCAGCATTTT; clone_size: NA; j_call: TRBJ1-5; d_call: NA; v_call: TRBV5-1; cdr3_length: 15
cdr3_aa: CASSSLRTGTEAFF; cdr3_nt: TGTGCCAGCAGCTCGCTACGGACGGGAACTGAAGCTTTCTTT; clone_size: NA; j_call: TRBJ1-1; d_call: NA; v_call: TRBV5-6; cdr3_length: 14
cdr3_aa: CASSADLDRWETQYF; cdr3_nt: TGTGCCAGTAGTGCAGACCTTGACAGGTGGGAGACCCAGTACTTC; clone_size: few; j_call: TRBJ2-5; d_call: NA; v_call: TRBV19; cdr3_length: 15
cdr3_aa: CASSVAPGENEKLFF; cdr3_nt: TGTGCCAGCAGCGTAGCCCCAGGGGAGAATGAAAAACTGTTTTTT; clone_size: NA; j_call: TRBJ1-4; d_call: NA; v_call: TRBV9; cdr3_length: 15
cdr3_aa: CATSPASGGKDTQYF; cdr3_nt: TGTGCCACCAGCCCCGCTAGCGGGGGGAAGGATACGCAGTATTTT; clone_size: NA; j_call: TRBJ2-3; d_call: TRBD2; v_call: TRBV24-1; cdr3_length: 15
cdr3_aa: CASRGRATYNEQFF; cdr3_nt: TGTGCCAGCAGAGGCAGGGCAACCTACAATGAGCAGTTCTTC; clone_size: NA; j_call: TRBJ2-1; d_call: NA; v_call: TRBV5-5; cdr3_length: 14
cdr3_aa: CATGHQNSPLHF; cdr3_nt: TGTGCCACGGGACATCAGAATTCACCCCTCCACTTT; clone_size: NA; j_call: TRBJ1-6; d_call: NA; v_call: TRBV11-3; cdr3_length: 12
cdr3_aa: CASSPGGDEQYF; cdr3_nt: TGTGCCAGCAGCCCGGGGGGGGACGAGCAGTACTTC; clone_size: NA; j_call: TRBJ2-7; d_call: TRBD2; v_call: TRBV5-6; cdr3_length: 12
cdr3_aa: CASSLKAGPPYEQYF; cdr3_nt: TGTGCCAGCAGTTTAAAAGCGGGGCCACCCTACGAGCAGTACTTC; clone_size: NA; j_call: TRBJ2-7; d_call: TRBD2; v_call: TRBV27; cdr3_length: 15
cdr3_aa: CASSLGQRTQETQYF; cdr3_nt: TGCGCCAGCAGCTTGGGACAGCGAACCCAAGAGACCCAGTACTTC; clone_size: few; j_call: TRBJ2-5; d_call: NA; v_call: TRBV5-1; cdr3_length: 15
cdr3_aa: CASSWTDAEAFF; cdr3_nt: TGTGCCAGCAGTTGGACAGACGCTGAAGCTTTCTTT; clone_size: NA; j_call: TRBJ1-1; d_call: NA; v_call: TRBV6-5; cdr3_length: 12
cdr3_aa: CASSLYGGGGTEAFF; cdr3_nt: TGCGCCAGCAGCTTGTACGGCGGAGGCGGCACTGAAGCTTTCTTT; clone_size: NA; j_call: TRBJ1-1; d_call: NA; v_call: TRBV5-1; cdr3_length: 15
cdr3_aa: CASSLASTYNTEAFF; cdr3_nt: TGCGCCAGCAGCTTGGCCTCCACTTATAACACTGAAGCTTTCTTT; clone_size: NA; j_call: TRBJ1-1; d_call: NA; v_call: TRBV5-1; cdr3_length: 15
cdr3_aa: CASSLEWSGFPGETQYF; cdr3_nt: TGCGCCAGCAGCTTGGAATGGTCTGGCTTCCCTGGTGAGACCCAGTACTTC; clone_size: NA; j_call: TRBJ2-5; d_call: NA; v_call: TRBV5-1; cdr3_length: 17
cdr3_aa: CASSMEGRRNSPLHF; cdr3_nt: TGTGCCAGTAGTATGGAGGGGCGGCGTAATTCACCCCTCCACTTT; clone_size: NA; j_call: TRBJ1-6; d_call: NA; v_call: TRBV19; cdr3_length: 15
cdr3_aa: CASSLAAGRPYEQYF; cdr3_nt: TGCGCCAGCAGCTTGGCGGCAGGGAGGCCCTACGAGCAGTACTTC; clone_size: NA; j_call: TRBJ2-7; d_call: NA; v_call: TRBV5-1; cdr3_length: 15
cdr3_aa: CASRPLTGDYGYTF; cdr3_nt: TGCGCCAGCAGACCACTGACAGGGGACTATGGCTACACCTTC; clone_size: NA; j_call: TRBJ1-2; d_call: TRBD1; v_call: TRBV10-2; cdr3_length: 14
cdr3_aa: CAIRGPSGGPGETQYF; cdr3_nt: TGTGCCATCAGAGGTCCAAGCGGGGGCCCAGGGGAGACCCAGTACTTC; clone_size: NA; j_call: TRBJ2-5; d_call: TRBD2; v_call: TRBV10-3; cdr3_length: 16
cdr3_aa: CASRGGEQPQHF; cdr3_nt: TGTGCCAGCAGAGGGGGGGAGCAGCCCCAGCATTTT; clone_size: NA; j_call: TRBJ1-5; d_call: NA; v_call: TRBV2; cdr3_length: 12
cdr3_aa: CASSLAVTGGLDTQYF; cdr3_nt: TGTGCCAGCAGCTTGGCCGTGACGGGGGGCTTAGATACGCAGTATTTT; clone_size: NA; j_call: TRBJ2-3; d_call: NA; v_call: TRBV5-4; cdr3_length: 16
cdr3_aa: CSVVGTSRGPDTQYF; cdr3_nt: TGCAGCGTTGTGGGGACTAGTAGGGGGCCAGATACGCAGTATTTT; clone_size: NA; j_call: TRBJ2-3; d_call: NA; v_call: TRBV29-1; cdr3_length: 15
cdr3_aa: CASSEAGLSYEQYF; cdr3_nt: TGTGCCAGCAGTGAAGCGGGGCTTTCCTACGAGCAGTACTTC; clone_size: NA; j_call: TRBJ2-7; d_call: NA; v_call: TRBV6-1; cdr3_length: 14
cdr3_aa: CASSSTGSWQETQYF; cdr3_nt: TGTGCCAGCAGCTCGACAGGGAGTTGGCAAGAGACCCAGTACTTC; clone_size: NA; j_call: TRBJ2-5; d_call: TRBD1; v_call: TRBV11-2; cdr3_length: 15
cdr3_aa: CATSRRSWANEKLFF; cdr3_nt: TGTGCTACCTCTAGGAGGAGTTGGGCGAATGAAAAACTGTTTTTT; clone_size: NA; j_call: TRBJ1-4; d_call: NA; v_call: TRBV6-5; cdr3_length: 15
cdr3_aa: CASSLTLAGDQETQYF; cdr3_nt: TGCGCCAGCAGCTTGACACTAGCGGGGGACCAAGAGACCCAGTACTTC; clone_size: NA; j_call: TRBJ2-5; d_call: TRBD2; v_call: TRBV5-1; cdr3_length: 16
cdr3_aa: CAAGPGGNGYTF; cdr3_nt: TGTGCCGCCGGACCAGGGGGCAATGGCTACACCTTC; clone_size: NA; j_call: TRBJ1-2; d_call: TRBD1; v_call: TRBV27; cdr3_length: 12
cdr3_aa: CASSVWGQGASGYTF; cdr3_nt: TGTGCCAGCAGCGTATGGGGACAGGGGGCGTCTGGCTACACCTTC; clone_size: NA; j_call: TRBJ1-2; d_call: TRBD1; v_call: TRBV7-9; cdr3_length: 15
cdr3_aa: CASSKTGTGAHEQYF; cdr3_nt: TGTGCCAGCAGTAAAACCGGGACAGGGGCCCACGAGCAGTACTTC; clone_size: NA; j_call: TRBJ2-7; d_call: TRBD1; v_call: TRBV6-6; cdr3_length: 15
cdr3_aa: CASSFTGGYGYTF; cdr3_nt: TGTGCCAGCAGTTTCACAGGGGGCTATGGCTACACCTTC; clone_size: NA; j_call: TRBJ1-2; d_call: TRBD1; v_call: TRBV27; cdr3_length: 13
cdr3_aa: CASSLGLGLETQYF; cdr3_nt: TGCGCCAGCAGCCTGGGACTAGGCCTGGAGACCCAGTACTTC; clone_size: once; j_call: TRBJ2-5; d_call: TRBD2; v_call: TRBV5-1; cdr3_length: 14
cdr3_aa: CASSLNAARGGQYEQYF; cdr3_nt: TGTGCCAGCAGCTTAAACGCGGCGCGGGGGGGCCAGTACGAGCAGTACTTC; clone_size: few; j_call: TRBJ2-7; d_call: TRBD2; v_call: TRBV7-2; cdr3_length: 17
cdr3_aa: CSASLWGPPDTQYF; cdr3_nt: TGCAGTGCTAGTCTATGGGGGCCCCCGGATACGCAGTATTTT; clone_size: NA; j_call: TRBJ2-3; d_call: NA; v_call: TRBV20-1; cdr3_length: 14
cdr3_aa: CASSPGTGGVNTGELFF; cdr3_nt: TGCGCCAGCAGCCCGGGGACAGGGGGTGTAAATACCGGGGAGCTGTTTTTT; clone_size: NA; j_call: TRBJ2-2; d_call: TRBD1; v_call: TRBV4-1; cdr3_length: 17
cdr3_aa: CASSYGGTAGHEQYF; cdr3_nt: TGTGCCAGCAGTTACGGTGGCACCGCGGGTCACGAGCAGTACTTC; clone_size: NA; j_call: TRBJ2-7; d_call: NA; v_call: TRBV6-5; cdr3_length: 15
cdr3_aa: CASREYGYTF; cdr3_nt: TGTGCCAGCAGGGAGTATGGCTACACCTTC; clone_size: NA; j_call: TRBJ1-2; d_call: NA; v_call: TRBV6-5; cdr3_length: 10
cdr3_aa: CAWSGELAGVSKEQFF; cdr3_nt: TGTGCCTGGAGCGGGGAACTAGCGGGGGTTTCGAAAGAGCAGTTCTTC; clone_size: NA; j_call: TRBJ2-1; d_call: TRBD2; v_call: TRBV30; cdr3_length: 16
cdr3_aa: CASNLRPGSYEQYF; cdr3_nt: TGTGCCAGCAACTTAAGGCCAGGGTCCTACGAGCAGTACTTC; clone_size: NA; j_call: TRBJ2-7; d_call: NA; v_call: TRBV7-8; cdr3_length: 14
cdr3_aa: CASSGGRESGNTIYF; cdr3_nt: TGCGCCAGCAGCGGGGGCAGGGAATCTGGAAACACCATATATTTT; clone_size: NA; j_call: TRBJ1-3; d_call: NA; v_call: TRBV5-1; cdr3_length: 15
cdr3_aa: CASSQDSRVSYNEQFF; cdr3_nt: TGTGCCAGCAGCCAAGATAGCCGTGTATCCTACAATGAGCAGTTCTTC; clone_size: NA; j_call: TRBJ2-1; d_call: NA; v_call: TRBV14; cdr3_length: 16
cdr3_aa: CASRRTADSYNEQFF; cdr3_nt: TGTGCCAGCAGGAGGACAGCTGACTCCTACAATGAGCAGTTCTTC; clone_size: NA; j_call: TRBJ2-1; d_call: NA; v_call: TRBV7-6; cdr3_length: 15
cdr3_aa: CASSGRDREKDTQYF; cdr3_nt: TGTGCCAGCAGCGGCCGGGACAGGGAGAAAGATACGCAGTATTTT; clone_size: NA; j_call: TRBJ2-3; d_call: TRBD1; v_call: TRBV9; cdr3_length: 15
cdr3_aa: CASERGPTYEQYF; cdr3_nt: TGTGCCAGCGAGCGGGGGCCGACCTACGAGCAGTACTTC; clone_size: NA; j_call: TRBJ2-7; d_call: TRBD2; v_call: TRBV2; cdr3_length: 13
cdr3_aa: CASSPPVAREQYF; cdr3_nt: TGTGCCAGCTCACCACCTGTAGCGCGCGAGCAGTACTTC; clone_size: NA; j_call: TRBJ2-7; d_call: NA; v_call: TRBV18; cdr3_length: 13
cdr3_aa: CASSQPGEAFF; cdr3_nt: TGTGCCAGCAGCCAACCCGGTGAAGCTTTCTTT; clone_size: NA; j_call: TRBJ1-1; d_call: NA; v_call: TRBV3-1/TRBV3-2; cdr3_length: 11
cdr3_aa: CASSTQRGPEDTQYF; cdr3_nt: TGTGCCAGTAGTACCCAGCGGGGGCCGGAAGATACGCAGTATTTT; clone_size: once; j_call: TRBJ2-3; d_call: TRBD2; v_call: TRBV19; cdr3_length: 15
cdr3_aa: CASSQDRGGPGDGELFF; cdr3_nt: TGCGCCAGCAGCCAAGATCGGGGGGGGCCCGGCGACGGGGAGCTGTTTTTT; clone_size: once; j_call: TRBJ2-2; d_call: TRBD2; v_call: TRBV4-1; cdr3_length: 17
cdr3_aa: CASSWTESNYGYTF; cdr3_nt: TGTGCCAGCAGTTGGACAGAGTCTAACTATGGCTACACCTTC; clone_size: NA; j_call: TRBJ1-2; d_call: NA; v_call: TRBV2; cdr3_length: 14
cdr3_aa: CASSPSSGGRETQYF; cdr3_nt: TGCGCCAGCAGCCCGTCTAGCGGGGGAAGGGAGACCCAGTACTTC; clone_size: NA; j_call: TRBJ2-5; d_call: TRBD2; v_call: TRBV5-1; cdr3_length: 15
cdr3_aa: CAWRSGTGRAFF; cdr3_nt: TGTGCCTGGAGATCCGGGACAGGACGGGCTTTCTTT; clone_size: NA; j_call: TRBJ1-1; d_call: TRBD1; v_call: TRBV30; cdr3_length: 12